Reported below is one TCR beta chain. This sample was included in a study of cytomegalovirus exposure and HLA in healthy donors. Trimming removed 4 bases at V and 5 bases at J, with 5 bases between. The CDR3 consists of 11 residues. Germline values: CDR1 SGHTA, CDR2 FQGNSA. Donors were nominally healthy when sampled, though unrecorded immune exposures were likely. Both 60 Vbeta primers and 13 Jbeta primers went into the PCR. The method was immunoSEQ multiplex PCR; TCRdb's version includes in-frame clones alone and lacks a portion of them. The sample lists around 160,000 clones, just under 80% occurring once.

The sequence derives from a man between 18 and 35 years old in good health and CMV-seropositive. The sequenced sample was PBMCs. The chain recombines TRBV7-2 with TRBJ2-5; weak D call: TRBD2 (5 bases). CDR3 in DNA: TGTGCCAGCAGCTCGGGGGAGACCCAGTACTTC. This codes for CASSSGETQYF.